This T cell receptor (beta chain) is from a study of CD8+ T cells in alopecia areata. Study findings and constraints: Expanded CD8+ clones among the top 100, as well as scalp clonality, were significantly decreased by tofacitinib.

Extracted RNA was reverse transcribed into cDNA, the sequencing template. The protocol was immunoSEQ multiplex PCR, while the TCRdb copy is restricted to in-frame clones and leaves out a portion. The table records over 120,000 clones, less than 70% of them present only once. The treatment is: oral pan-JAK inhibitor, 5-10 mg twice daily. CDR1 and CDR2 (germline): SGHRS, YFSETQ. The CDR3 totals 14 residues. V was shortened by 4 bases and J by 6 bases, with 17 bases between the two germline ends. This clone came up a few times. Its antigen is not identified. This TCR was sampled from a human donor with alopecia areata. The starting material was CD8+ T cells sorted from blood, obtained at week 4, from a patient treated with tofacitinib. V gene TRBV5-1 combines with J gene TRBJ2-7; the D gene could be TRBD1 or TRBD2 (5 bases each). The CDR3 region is CASSTEQGRLEQYF. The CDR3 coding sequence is TGCGCCAGCAGCACAGAGCAGGGACGCCTCGAGCAGTACTTC.